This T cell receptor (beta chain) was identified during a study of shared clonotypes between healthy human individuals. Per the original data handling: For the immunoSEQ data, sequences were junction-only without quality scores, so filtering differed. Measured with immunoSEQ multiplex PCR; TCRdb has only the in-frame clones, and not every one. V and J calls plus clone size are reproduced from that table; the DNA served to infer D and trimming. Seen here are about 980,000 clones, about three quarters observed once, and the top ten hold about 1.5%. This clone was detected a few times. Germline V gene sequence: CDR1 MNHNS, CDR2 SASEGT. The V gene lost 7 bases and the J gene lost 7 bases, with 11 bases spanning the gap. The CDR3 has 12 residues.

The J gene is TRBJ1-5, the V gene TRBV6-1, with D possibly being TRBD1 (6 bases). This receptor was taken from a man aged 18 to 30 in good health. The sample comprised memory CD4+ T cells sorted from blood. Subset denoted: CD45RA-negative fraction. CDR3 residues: CASKTGLQPQHF. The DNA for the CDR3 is TGTGCCAGCAAGACAGGACTACAGCCCCAGCATTTT.